The following is a T cell receptor beta chain sequence with its context. What it binds is not known. This sample is drawn from a study of CD4 T cells in relation to SARS-CoV-2 and coronaviruses. Whole-study context: Shared crossreactive spike epitopes were mapped to their HLA restriction. Study conclusions and caveats: Memory recall responses, not primary responses primed in culture, are what the assay detects. SARS-CoV-2-driven expansion was significantly weaker in crossreactive than monoreactive clones.

Unexposed donor CD4+ T cells date from about 2011-2018, before the COVID-19 pandemic. The protocol was immunoSEQ multiplex PCR, while the TCRdb copy is restricted to in-frame clones and leaves out a portion. The sample holds around 62,000 clones, 94% seen once. Unmatched junction bases numbered 17, after V lost 6 bases and J lost 2 bases. The CDR3 has 19 residues. The sequencing input was naive CD4+ T cells from PBMCs. Subset specified: naive CD4+ T cells isolated by negative enrichment. The sequence was obtained from a human donor in good health. The rearrangement joins TRBV23-1 to TRBJ2-7, with 12 bases fitting TRBD1. TRBV23-1 falls under the ORF class, with uncertain function. CDR3 in DNA: TGCGCCAGCAGCAAACCCCCGGGACAGGGGGCCAACTCCACCTACGAGCAGTACTTC. Its protein product is CASSKPPGQGANSTYEQYF.